Listed below are T cell receptor beta chains from one sample, sequenced in a study of cytomegalovirus exposure and HLA in healthy donors. Profiling relied on immunoSEQ multiplex PCR, and the TCRdb table lists in-frame clones only, not all of them. Of about 120,000 clones listed, 60% to 80% are singletons. Material: PBMCs. The origin of the receptors is a human donor in good health. Both conserved end residues are part of each CDR3. The order of the fields is CDR3 DNA, CDR3 protein, V gene, clone size, D gene, J gene. The D gene is left open where the match is weak. The size of a clone is reported for some rows only, either as once, few or many, or as a class for expanded clones.

CDR3 DNA: TGTGCCAGTAGTGACCGCTATCGGGTGACTGAAGCTTTCTTT
CDR3 protein: CASSDRYRVTEAFF
V gene: TRBV19
clone size: NA
D gene: NA
J gene: TRBJ1-1

CDR3 DNA: TGTGCCAGCAGCCCCTCGGACAGGGGGCGCAAGTTTTTCTGGGACACTGAAGCTTTCTTT
CDR3 protein: CASSPSDRGRKFFWDTEAFF
V gene: TRBV14
clone size: NA
D gene: TRBD1
J gene: TRBJ1-1

CDR3 DNA: TGTGCCAGCAGTTACTCAGGGGCCAGTAGCTCCTACGAGCAGTACTTC
CDR3 protein: CASSYSGASSSYEQYF
V gene: TRBV6-5
clone size: few
D gene: NA
J gene: TRBJ2-7

CDR3 DNA: TGTGCCAGCAGCTTACAGGCCGGGGGGCGAGAAAAACTGTTTTTT
CDR3 protein: CASSLQAGGREKLFF
V gene: TRBV7-2
clone size: once
D gene: NA
J gene: TRBJ1-4

CDR3 DNA: TGTGCCAGCAGTTCCCAACCCGGGGTTAACTATGGCTACACCTTC
CDR3 protein: CASSSQPGVNYGYTF
V gene: TRBV6-5
clone size: NA
D gene: NA
J gene: TRBJ1-2

CDR3 DNA: TGTGCCAGCAGCAACTCTATCGGGTCCGGCCCAGGGTACGAGCAGTACTTC
CDR3 protein: CASSNSIGSGPGYEQYF
V gene: TRBV21-1
clone size: NA
D gene: NA
J gene: TRBJ2-7

CDR3 DNA: TGTGCCAGCAGCGGGCAGGGGTCGTACTACGAGCAGTACTTC
CDR3 protein: CASSGQGSYYEQYF
V gene: TRBV5-8
clone size: NA
D gene: NA
J gene: TRBJ2-7

CDR3 DNA: TGTGCCAGCAGCGTAGCTTTGGACAGGACGGACGGGGAGCTGTTTTTT
CDR3 protein: CASSVALDRTDGELFF
V gene: TRBV9
clone size: few
D gene: TRBD1
J gene: TRBJ2-2

CDR3 DNA: TGTGCCAGCAGCACGTGGGACAGGGAGGACACTGAAGCTTTCTTT
CDR3 protein: CASSTWDREDTEAFF
V gene: TRBV5-8
clone size: NA
D gene: TRBD1
J gene: TRBJ1-1

CDR3 DNA: TGTGCCAGCAGCCGCGGGACAGCCCGTAACTATGGCTACACCTTC
CDR3 protein: CASSRGTARNYGYTF
V gene: TRBV28
clone size: few
D gene: TRBD1
J gene: TRBJ1-2

CDR3 DNA: TGCGCCAGCAGCCAAGGAGGAGGGACTCAGCCCCAGCATTTT
CDR3 protein: CASSQGGGTQPQHF
V gene: TRBV4-1
clone size: once
D gene: NA
J gene: TRBJ1-5

CDR3 DNA: TGTGCCAGCAGCCAAACTACATCCTCTGGAAACACCATATATTTT
CDR3 protein: CASSQTTSSGNTIYF
V gene: TRBV4-2
clone size: few
D gene: NA
J gene: TRBJ1-3

CDR3 DNA: TGTGCCTGGAGGGACACCCGAGAGCAGTTCTTC
CDR3 protein: CAWRDTREQFF
V gene: TRBV30
clone size: NA
D gene: NA
J gene: TRBJ2-1

CDR3 DNA: TGTGCCAGCAGTTATGCTGGAGGTAGGGCTTTCTTT
CDR3 protein: CASSYAGGRAFF
V gene: TRBV11-3
clone size: NA
D gene: NA
J gene: TRBJ1-1

CDR3 DNA: TGTGCCAGCAGTGGTCAACGGAATCAGCCCCAGCATTTT
CDR3 protein: CASSGQRNQPQHF
V gene: TRBV6-1
clone size: NA
D gene: NA
J gene: TRBJ1-5

CDR3 DNA: TGTGCCAGCAGTAGGGGACAGGGGAACTATGGCTACACCTTC
CDR3 protein: CASSRGQGNYGYTF
V gene: TRBV28
clone size: NA
D gene: TRBD1
J gene: TRBJ1-2

CDR3 DNA: TGTGCCATCACCACGCTAGCGGGAGAAGGCGAGCAGTACTTC
CDR3 protein: CAITTLAGEGEQYF
V gene: TRBV10-3
clone size: NA
D gene: TRBD2
J gene: TRBJ2-7

CDR3 DNA: TGCGCCAGCAGCACACAGGAGAACACTGAAGCTTTCTTT
CDR3 protein: CASSTQENTEAFF
V gene: TRBV5-1
clone size: few
D gene: NA
J gene: TRBJ1-1

CDR3 DNA: TGTGCCAGCAGTCGTCTTCCACCCGGGACAGGAATTCGATACACTGAAGCTTTCTTT
CDR3 protein: CASSRLPPGTGIRYTEAFF
V gene: TRBV27
clone size: NA
D gene: TRBD1
J gene: TRBJ1-1

CDR3 DNA: TGTGCCAGCAGCCCCGGGGGGCCGGGCTCCTACAATGAGCAGTTCTTC
CDR3 protein: CASSPGGPGSYNEQFF
V gene: TRBV5-6
clone size: NA
D gene: NA
J gene: TRBJ2-1

CDR3 DNA: TGTGCCAGTAGTAGACAGGTGGATAGCAATCAGCCCCAGCATTTT
CDR3 protein: CASSRQVDSNQPQHF
V gene: TRBV19
clone size: NA
D gene: NA
J gene: TRBJ1-5

CDR3 DNA: TGTGCCAGTACGGCAGGGAGGCAGCCCCAGCATTTT
CDR3 protein: CASTAGRQPQHF
V gene: TRBV19
clone size: few
D gene: NA
J gene: TRBJ1-5

CDR3 DNA: TGCAGCGTTGAAGGGACAGCCTCCTACAATGAGCAGTTCTTC
CDR3 protein: CSVEGTASYNEQFF
V gene: TRBV29-1
clone size: NA
D gene: NA
J gene: TRBJ2-1

CDR3 DNA: TGTGCCAGCAGGGCGGAAGACAGGAAGCGCTACGAGCAGTACTTC
CDR3 protein: CASRAEDRKRYEQYF
V gene: TRBV28
clone size: NA
D gene: NA
J gene: TRBJ2-7

CDR3 DNA: TGTGCCAGCAGTCCGGGGGGGAGAGGCTATGGCTACACCTTC
CDR3 protein: CASSPGGRGYGYTF
V gene: TRBV6-5
clone size: few
D gene: NA
J gene: TRBJ1-2

CDR3 DNA: TGTGCCAGCAGCGTGACAGGGGTGGATGAGCAGTTCTTC
CDR3 protein: CASSVTGVDEQFF
V gene: TRBV7-3
clone size: few
D gene: TRBD1
J gene: TRBJ2-1

CDR3 DNA: TGTGCCAGCAGCGCCTTGGGGGGCGGGAGGAACTACGAGCAGTACTTC
CDR3 protein: CASSALGGGRNYEQYF
V gene: TRBV7-8
clone size: NA
D gene: TRBD2
J gene: TRBJ2-7

CDR3 DNA: TGTGCCGCACTAACAGGGGGCGGTGAAGCTTTCTTT
CDR3 protein: CAALTGGGEAFF
V gene: TRBV19
clone size: NA
D gene: TRBD1
J gene: TRBJ1-1

CDR3 DNA: TGTGCCAGCAGTCCCCCAGGACTAGCGGGGCGGATGGAAGAGACCCAGTACTTC
CDR3 protein: CASSPPGLAGRMEETQYF
V gene: TRBV5-4
clone size: NA
D gene: TRBD2
J gene: TRBJ2-5